The 4 T cell receptor beta chains below all came from one sample that was sequenced in a study of beta chain features in type 1 diabetes. Study observations and caveats: Moderate yet significant TCRB CDR3 shortening was seen in Type 1 diabetes patients in all four CD4+ subsets.

Expressed TCRB transcripts were sequenced because the entire RNA isolate underwent reverse transcription. Assay: immunoSEQ multiplex PCR; the TCRdb copy retains only in-frame clones and omits some. The sample contains hundreds of thousands of clones, around 9.9% of which appear only once. These receptors are not linked to any known antigen. The specimen was naive CD4+ T cells from blood. All receptors derive from a man aged 30 to 39 with type 1 diabetes.

This clone has more than one count but fewer than ten. This chain joins TRBV27 and TRBJ1-1; 9 positions match TRBD1. This CDR3 contains 14 residues. Germline CDR1 reads MNHEY; CDR2 reads SMNVEV (reference sequence). Trimming at V came to 6 bases and at J to 4 bases, leaving 6 bases not matched to a gene. The CDR3 reads CASRLVTGGTEAFF. As DNA, the CDR3 is TGTGCCAGCAGACTCGTGACAGGGGGCACTGAAGCTTTCTTT.

This clone was detected only a few times. This chain links TRBV4-1 with TRBJ1-2; 8 bases match TRBD1. There are 16 residues in the CDR3. CDR1 MGHRA and CDR2 YSYEKL come from the germline V gene. Losses at the gene ends were 0 bases for V and 4 bases for J; bases not matched to a gene: 7. The CDR3 region is CASSQDGTGIPYGYTF. The CDR3 DNA is TGCGCCAGCAGCCAAGACGGGACAGGCATACCCTATGGCTACACCTTC.

This clone was counted between two and nine times. The chain is built from TRBV18 and TRBJ2-5; TRBD2 aligns across 12 bases. Germline values: CDR1 KGHSH, CDR2 LQKENI. V was pared by 3 bases and J by 5 bases, with 1 base of the junction left unmatched. CDR3 length: 14 amino acids. CDR3 in amino acids: CASSPTSGGETQYF. The CDR3 nucleotides read TGTGCCAGCTCACCGACTAGCGGGGGTGAGACCCAGTACTTC.

The chain is built from TRBV4-1 and TRBJ2-1; D ambiguous. From germline, CDR1 is MGHRA and CDR2 YSYEKL. This CDR3 is 17 amino acids long. V lost 2 bases and J lost 0, with 14 bases in between. The CDR3 nucleotides read TGCGCCAGCAGCCAACGAATCGACTCCTCCTCCTACAATGAGCAGTTCTTC. This codes for CASSQRIDSSSYNEQFF.